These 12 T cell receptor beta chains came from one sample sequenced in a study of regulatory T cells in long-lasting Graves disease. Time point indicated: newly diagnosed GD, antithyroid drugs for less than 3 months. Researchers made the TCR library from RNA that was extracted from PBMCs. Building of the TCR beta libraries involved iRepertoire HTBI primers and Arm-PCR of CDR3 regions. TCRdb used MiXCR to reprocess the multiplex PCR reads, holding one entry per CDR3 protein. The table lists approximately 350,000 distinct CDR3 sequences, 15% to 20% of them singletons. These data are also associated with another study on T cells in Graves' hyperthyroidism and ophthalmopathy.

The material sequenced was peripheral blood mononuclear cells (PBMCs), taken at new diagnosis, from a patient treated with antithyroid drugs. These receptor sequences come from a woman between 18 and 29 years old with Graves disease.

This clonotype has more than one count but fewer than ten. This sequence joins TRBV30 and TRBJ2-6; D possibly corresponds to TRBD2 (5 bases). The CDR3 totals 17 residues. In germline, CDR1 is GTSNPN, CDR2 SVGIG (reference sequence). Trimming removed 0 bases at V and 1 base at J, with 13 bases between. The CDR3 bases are TGTGCCTGGAGTGTATCGGGGTTGAGGTCTGGGGCCAACGTCCTGACTTTC. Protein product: CAWSVSGLRSGANVLTF.

The CDR3 is CASSLGGAISYEQYF. In nucleotides, the CDR3 is TGTGCCAGCAGCTTGGGAGGCGCCATCTCCTACGAGCAGTACTTC. The gene calls are TRBV5-6 and TRBJ2-7, with D hard to call. This CDR3 is 15 amino acids long. Germline-derived CDR1 and CDR2 are SGHDT and YYEEEE. Trimming took off 0 bases at V and 0 bases at J, with 10 bases between the two ends.

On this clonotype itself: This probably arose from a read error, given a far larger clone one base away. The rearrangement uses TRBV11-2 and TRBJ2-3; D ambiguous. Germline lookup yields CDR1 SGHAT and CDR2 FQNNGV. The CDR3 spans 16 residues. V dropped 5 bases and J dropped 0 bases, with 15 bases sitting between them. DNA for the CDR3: TGTGCCAGCAGCCAAGATAACAGCCTTAGCACAGATACGCAGTATTTT. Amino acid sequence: CASSQDNSLSTDTQYF.

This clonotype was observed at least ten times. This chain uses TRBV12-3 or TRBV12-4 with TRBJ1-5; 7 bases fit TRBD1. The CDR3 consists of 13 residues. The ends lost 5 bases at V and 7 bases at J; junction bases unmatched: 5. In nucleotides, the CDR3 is TGTGCCAGCAGTCGGACAGGTGGGCAGCCCCAGCATTTT. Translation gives CASSRTGGQPQHF.

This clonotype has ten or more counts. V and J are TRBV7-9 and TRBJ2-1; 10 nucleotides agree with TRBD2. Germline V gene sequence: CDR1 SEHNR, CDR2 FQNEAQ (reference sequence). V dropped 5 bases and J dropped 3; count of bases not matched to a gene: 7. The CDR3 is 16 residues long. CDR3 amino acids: CASSPRLAGLYNEQFF. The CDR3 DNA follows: TGTGCCAGCAGCCCACGACTAGCGGGTCTCTACAATGAGCAGTTCTTC.

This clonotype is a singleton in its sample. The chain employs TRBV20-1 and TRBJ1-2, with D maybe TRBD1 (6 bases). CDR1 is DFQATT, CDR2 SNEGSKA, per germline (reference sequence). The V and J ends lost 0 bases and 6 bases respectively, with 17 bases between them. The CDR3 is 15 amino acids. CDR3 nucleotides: TGCAGTGCTAGAGAACAACCCGCAGGGGTGGATGGCTACACCTTC. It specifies CSAREQPAGVDGYTF.

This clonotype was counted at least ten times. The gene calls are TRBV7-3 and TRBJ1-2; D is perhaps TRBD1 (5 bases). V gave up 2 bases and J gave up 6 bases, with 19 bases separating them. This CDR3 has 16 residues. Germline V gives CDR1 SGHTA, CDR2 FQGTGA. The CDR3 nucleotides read TGTGCCAGCAGCTTAGGGACTCGGGGGAGCATGGATGGCTACACCTTC. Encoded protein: CASSLGTRGSMDGYTF.

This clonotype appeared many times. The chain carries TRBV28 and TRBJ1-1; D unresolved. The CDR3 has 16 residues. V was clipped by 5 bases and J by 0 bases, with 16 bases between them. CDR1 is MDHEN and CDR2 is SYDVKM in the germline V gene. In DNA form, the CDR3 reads TGTGCCAGCAGTCCCAATAGATGGGAGATGAACACTGAAGCTTTCTTT. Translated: CASSPNRWEMNTEAFF.

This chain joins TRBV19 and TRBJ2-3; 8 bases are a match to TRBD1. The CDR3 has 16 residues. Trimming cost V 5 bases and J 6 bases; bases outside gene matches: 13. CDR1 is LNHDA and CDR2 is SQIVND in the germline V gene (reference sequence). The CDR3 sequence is CASSPQGALVPDTQYF. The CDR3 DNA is TGTGCCAGTAGTCCCCAGGGGGCTCTAGTGCCCGATACGCAGTATTTT. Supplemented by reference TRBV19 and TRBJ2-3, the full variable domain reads DGGITQSPKYLFRKEGQNVTLSCEQNLNHDAMYWYRQDPGQGLRLIYYSQIVNDFQKGDIAEGYSVSREKKESFPLTVTSAQKNPTAFYLCASSPQGALVPDTQYFGPGTRLTVL.

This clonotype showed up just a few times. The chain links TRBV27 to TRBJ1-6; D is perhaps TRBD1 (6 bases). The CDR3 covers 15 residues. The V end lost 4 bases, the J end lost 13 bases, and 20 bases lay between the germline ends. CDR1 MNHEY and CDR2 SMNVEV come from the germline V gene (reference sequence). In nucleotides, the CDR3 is TGTGCCAGCAGTTCTTTTCAGGGGACGGACTACCCCCTCCACTTT. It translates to CASSSFQGTDYPLHF.

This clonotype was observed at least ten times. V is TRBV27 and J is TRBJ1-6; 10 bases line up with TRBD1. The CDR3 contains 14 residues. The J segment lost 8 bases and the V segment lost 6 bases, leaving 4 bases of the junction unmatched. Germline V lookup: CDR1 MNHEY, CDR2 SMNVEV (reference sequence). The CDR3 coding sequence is TGTGCCAGCAGCGGACAGGGGGTGGATTCACCCCTCCACTTT. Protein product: CASSGQGVDSPLHF.

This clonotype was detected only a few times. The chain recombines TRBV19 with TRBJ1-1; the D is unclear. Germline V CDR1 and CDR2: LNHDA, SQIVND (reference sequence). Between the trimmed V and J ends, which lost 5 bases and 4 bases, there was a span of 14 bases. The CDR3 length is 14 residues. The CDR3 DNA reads TGTGCCAGTAGTCCTGAGGGTTTGGGCACTGAAGCTTTCTTT. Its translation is CASSPEGLGTEAFF.